The sequence of this T cell receptor (beta chain) was determined in a study of vaccination effects on CD4 cells after COVID-19. The wider study: Post-vaccine specimens arrived a median 72 days past the second dose.

CDR1 and CDR2 from the germline V gene are MGHRA and YSYEKL. This CDR3 spans 15 amino acids. V was clipped by 4 bases and J by 3 bases; unmatched bases: 2. About this clone: As yet, its antigen is unknown.

The culture ran for about 10 days, and then CD4+ T cells were isolated. Of the BNT162b2 and mRNA-1273 vaccines, participants received two doses of one or the other. Testing of the vaccine recipients showed negative nucleocapsid antibodies and no prior SARS-CoV-2 infection. Sequenced by immunoSEQ multiplex PCR; TCRdb stores in-frame clones only, minus some. The table records fewer than 75,000 clones, 78% of them present only once. The chain employs TRBV4-1 and TRBJ2-3, with 12 nucleotides matching TRBD2. The sequenced sample was CD4+ T cells from PBMCs cultured without peptide, obtained after COVID-19 vaccination. The source of this sequence is a human donor who received a COVID-19 vaccine. The CDR3 DNA reads TGCGCCAGCAGCCCACTAGCGGGAGGAACAGATACGCAGTATTTT. It yields the protein CASSPLAGGTDTQYF.